The subject of this entry is one T cell receptor (beta chain). Germline values: CDR1 SGHRS, CDR2 YFSETQ. CDR3 length: 14 amino acids. The V end was cut by 2 bases, the J end by 5 bases, with 12 bases between. These data are taken from a study of blood T cell repertoires in COVID-19. Whole-study context: Some COVID-19 samples were acute and others convalescent; all came from the United States, Italy and Spain.

Measured with immunoSEQ multiplex PCR; TCRdb has only the in-frame clones, and not every one. The sample has 100,000 to 150,000 clones; roughly 86% are singletons. This clonotype originated in a woman in her sixties with acute or convalescent COVID-19. The rearrangement links TRBV5-1 to TRBJ2-3; D may be TRBD2 (6 bases). Sequenced material: peripheral blood. The CDR3 DNA sequence: TGCGCCAGCAGCTTTGGGGCGGGGAGAGATACGCAGTATTTT. This translates into CASSFGAGRDTQYF.